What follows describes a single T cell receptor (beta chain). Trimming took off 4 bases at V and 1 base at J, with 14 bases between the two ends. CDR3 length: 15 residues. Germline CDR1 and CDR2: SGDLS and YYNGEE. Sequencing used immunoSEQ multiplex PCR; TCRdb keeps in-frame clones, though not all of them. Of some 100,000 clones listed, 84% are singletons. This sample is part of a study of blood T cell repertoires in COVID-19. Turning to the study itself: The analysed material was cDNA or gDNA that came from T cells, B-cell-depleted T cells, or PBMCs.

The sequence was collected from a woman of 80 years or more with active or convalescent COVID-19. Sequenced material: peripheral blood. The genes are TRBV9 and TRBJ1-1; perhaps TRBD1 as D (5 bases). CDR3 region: CASSPRGGANTEAFF. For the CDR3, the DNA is TGTGCCAGCAGCCCCCGGGGGGGAGCGAACACTGAAGCTTTCTTT.